The T cell receptor (beta chain) under discussion was sequenced for a study of tumor-infiltrating lymphocytes in primary liver carcinoma. As for the study in general: Patients, male and female, were 30 to 69 years old.

CDR1 is SGHRS, CDR2 YFSETQ, per germline. CDR3 length: 15 amino acids. The ends lost 3 bases at V and 0 bases at J; junction bases unmatched: 3. Unsorted whole blood yielded blood RNA, and germline DNA was extracted as well. TCR beta cDNA came from roughly 450 ng total RNA, primed with a constant-region primer. What produced the TCR beta libraries was three nested multiplex PCR rounds using slightly modified ARM-PCR. The first two PCR rounds used TRBV1-TRBV30 primers with a Cbeta primer, around 10 cycles each. TCRdb redid the calling of the multiplex PCR reads with MiXCR, one entry per CDR3 protein. The sample records about 320,000 distinct CDR3 sequences, 65% being singletons.

This clonotype was sampled from a man aged 40-49 years with primary liver carcinoma and hepatitis B virus infection. V and J are TRBV5-1 and TRBJ2-3; 8 positions agree with TRBD1. The sequenced sample consisted of peripheral blood. CDR3 nucleotides: TGCGCCAGCAGCTCGGACAGGGCTAGCACAGATACGCAGTATTTT. Translating it yields CASSSDRASTDTQYF. The full variable domain, with the rest looked up from reference TRBV5-1 and TRBJ2-3, is KAGVTQTPRYLIKTRGQQVTLSCSPISGHRSVSWYQQTPGQGLQFLFEYFSETQRNKGNFPGRFSGRQFSNSRSEMNVSTLELGDSALYLCASSSDRASTDTQYFGPGTRLTVL.